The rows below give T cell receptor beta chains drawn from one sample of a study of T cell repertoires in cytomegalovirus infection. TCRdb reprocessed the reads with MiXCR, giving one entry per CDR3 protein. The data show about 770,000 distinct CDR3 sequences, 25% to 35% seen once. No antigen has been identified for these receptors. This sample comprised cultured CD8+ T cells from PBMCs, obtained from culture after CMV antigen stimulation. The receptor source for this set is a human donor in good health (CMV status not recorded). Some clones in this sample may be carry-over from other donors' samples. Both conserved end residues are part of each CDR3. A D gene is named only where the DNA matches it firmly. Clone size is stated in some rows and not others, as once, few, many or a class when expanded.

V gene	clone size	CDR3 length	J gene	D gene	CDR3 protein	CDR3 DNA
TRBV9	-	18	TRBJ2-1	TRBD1	CASSPEGTGRAPYNEQFF	TGTGCCAGCAGCCCCGAGGGGACAGGGAGGGCGCCCTACAATGAGCAGTTCTTC
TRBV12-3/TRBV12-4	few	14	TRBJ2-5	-	CASSFLGVLETQYF	TGTGCCAGCAGTTTTCTAGGTGTTTTGGAGACCCAGTACTTC
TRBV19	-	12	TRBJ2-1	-	CASSKGWVEQFF	TGTGCCAGTAGTAAGGGTTGGGTTGAGCAGTTCTTC
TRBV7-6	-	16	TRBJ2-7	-	CASSSPAGGGGYEQYF	TGTGCCAGCAGCTCACCCGCAGGGGGCGGGGGCTACGAGCAGTACTTC
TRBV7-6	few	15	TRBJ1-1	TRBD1	CASSLGDSLNTEAFF	TGTGCCAGCAGCTTAGGGGACAGCTTGAACACTGAAGCTTTCTTT
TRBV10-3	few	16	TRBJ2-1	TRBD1	CAISGRPGQEYNEQFF	TGTGCCATCAGTGGACGACCGGGACAGGAATACAATGAGCAGTTCTTC
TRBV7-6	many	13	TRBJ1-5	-	CASSLGPDGPQHF	TGTGCCAGCAGCTTAGGACCGGACGGGCCCCAGCATTTT
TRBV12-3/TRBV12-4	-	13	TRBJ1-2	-	CASSFGGGDGYTF	TGTGCCAGCAGTTTTGGGGGGGGCGATGGCTACACCTTC
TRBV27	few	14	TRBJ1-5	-	CASSLIGGGQPQHF	TGTGCCAGCAGCCTAATAGGGGGAGGTCAGCCCCAGCATTTT
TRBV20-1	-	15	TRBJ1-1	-	CSAPDSRTLNTEAFF	TGCAGTGCCCCGGACAGTCGGACACTTAACACTGAAGCTTTCTTT
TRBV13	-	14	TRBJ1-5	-	CASSRMGRREPQHF	TGTGCCAGCAGCCGGATGGGCCGACGGGAGCCCCAGCATTTT
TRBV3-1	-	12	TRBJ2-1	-	CASSNRDPEQFF	TGTGCCAGCAGCAACCGGGACCCTGAGCAGTTCTTC
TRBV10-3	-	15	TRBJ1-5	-	CAISDVQGLGQPQHF	TGTGCCATCAGTGACGTACAGGGACTAGGTCAGCCCCAGCATTTT